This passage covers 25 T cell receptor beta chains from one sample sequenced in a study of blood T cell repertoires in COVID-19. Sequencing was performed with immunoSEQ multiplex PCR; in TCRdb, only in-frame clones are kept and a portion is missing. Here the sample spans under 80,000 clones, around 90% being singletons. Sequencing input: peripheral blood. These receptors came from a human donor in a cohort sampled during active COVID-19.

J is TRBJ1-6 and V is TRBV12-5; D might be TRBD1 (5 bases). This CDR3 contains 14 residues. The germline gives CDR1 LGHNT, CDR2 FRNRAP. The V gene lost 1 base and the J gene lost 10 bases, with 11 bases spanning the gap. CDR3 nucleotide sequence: TGTGCTAGTGGTTTGGATGCAGGGAACTCACCCCTCCACTTT. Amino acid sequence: CASGLDAGNSPLHF.

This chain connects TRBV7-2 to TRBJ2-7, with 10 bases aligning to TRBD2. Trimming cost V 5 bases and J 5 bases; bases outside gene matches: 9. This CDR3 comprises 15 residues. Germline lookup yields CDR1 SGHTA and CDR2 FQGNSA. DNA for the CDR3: TGTGCCAGCAGCGAACTTACTAGCGGGGCTAACGAGCAGTACTTC. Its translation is CASSELTSGANEQYF.

CDR3 nucleotides: TGCGCCAGCAGCCAAGATGGGGGGTCGGGATACAATGAGCAGTTCTTC. Amino acid sequence: CASSQDGGSGYNEQFF. The chain employs TRBV4-1 and TRBJ2-1, with D tentatively TRBD2 (6 bases). The V end lost 0 bases, the J end lost 4 bases, and 13 bases lay between the germline ends. CDR3 size: 16 residues. CDR1 is MGHRA and CDR2 is YSYEKL in the germline V gene.

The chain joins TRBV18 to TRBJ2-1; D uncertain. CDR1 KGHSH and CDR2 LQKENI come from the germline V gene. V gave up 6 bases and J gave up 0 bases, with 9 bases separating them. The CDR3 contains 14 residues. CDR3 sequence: CASSRTRSYNEQFF. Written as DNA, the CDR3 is TGTGCCAGCTCTAGAACCCGCTCCTACAATGAGCAGTTCTTC.

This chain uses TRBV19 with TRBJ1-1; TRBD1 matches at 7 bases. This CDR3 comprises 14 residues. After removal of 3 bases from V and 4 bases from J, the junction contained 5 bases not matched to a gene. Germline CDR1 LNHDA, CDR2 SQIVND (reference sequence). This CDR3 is CASSMGQIVTEAFF. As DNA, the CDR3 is TGTGCCAGTAGTATGGGACAGATAGTCACTGAAGCTTTCTTT.

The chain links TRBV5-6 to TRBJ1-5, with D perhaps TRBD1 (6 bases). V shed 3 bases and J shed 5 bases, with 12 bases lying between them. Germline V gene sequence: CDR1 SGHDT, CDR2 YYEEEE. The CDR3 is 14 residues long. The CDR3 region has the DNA TGTGCCAGCAGCTCCGGGACACAACATCAGCCCCAGCATTTT. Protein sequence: CASSSGTQHQPQHF.

The CDR3 bases are TGTGCCAGCAGCTTGGGCAGGGGGTTAACAGATACGCAGTATTTT. It specifies CASSLGRGLTDTQYF. V is TRBV5-4 and J is TRBJ2-3; the match to TRBD1 covers 7 bases. Germline CDR1 is SGHNT and CDR2 is YYREEE (reference sequence). V dropped 0 bases and J dropped 3; count of bases not matched to a gene: 4. The CDR3 contains 15 residues.

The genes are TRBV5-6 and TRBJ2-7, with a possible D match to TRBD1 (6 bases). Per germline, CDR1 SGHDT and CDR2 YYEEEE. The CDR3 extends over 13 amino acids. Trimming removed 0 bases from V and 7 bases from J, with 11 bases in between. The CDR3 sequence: CASSLVGRGEQYV. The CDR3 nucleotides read TGTGCCAGCAGCTTGGTTGGCAGGGGTGAGCAGTACGTC.

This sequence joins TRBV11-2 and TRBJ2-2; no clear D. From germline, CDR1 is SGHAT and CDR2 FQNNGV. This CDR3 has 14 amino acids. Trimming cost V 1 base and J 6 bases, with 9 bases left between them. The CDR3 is CASSLGELAGELFF. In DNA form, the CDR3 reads TGTGCCAGCAGCTTAGGAGAATTAGCCGGGGAGCTGTTTTTT.

DNA for the CDR3: TGTGCCAGCAGCCAAGCCGTACTATGGGGCTACACCTTC. This encodes CASSQAVLWGYTF. The chain uses TRBV3-1 (or the pseudogene TRBV3-2) and TRBJ1-2; D call uncertain. V lost 1 base and J 8 bases, leaving 11 bases between the germline ends. In germline, CDR1 is LGHDT, CDR2 YNNKEL (reference sequence). This CDR3 has 13 amino acids.

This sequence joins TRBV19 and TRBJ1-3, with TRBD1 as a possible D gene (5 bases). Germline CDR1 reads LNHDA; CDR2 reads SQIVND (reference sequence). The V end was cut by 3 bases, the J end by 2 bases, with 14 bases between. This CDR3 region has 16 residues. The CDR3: CASSIFSAGPGNTIYF. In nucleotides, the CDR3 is TGTGCCAGTAGTATCTTCTCGGCAGGGCCTGGAAACACCATATATTTT. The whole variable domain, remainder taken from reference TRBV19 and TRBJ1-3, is DGGITQSPKYLFRKEGQNVTLSCEQNLNHDAMYWYRQDPGQGLRLIYYSQIVNDFQKGDIAEGYSVSREKKESFPLTVTSAQKNPTAFYLCASSIFSAGPGNTIYFGEGSWLTVV.

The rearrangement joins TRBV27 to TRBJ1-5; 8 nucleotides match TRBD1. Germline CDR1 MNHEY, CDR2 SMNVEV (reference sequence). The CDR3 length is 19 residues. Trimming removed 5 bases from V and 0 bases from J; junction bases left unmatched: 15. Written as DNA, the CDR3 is TGTGCCAGCAGTCCCGGACAGGGAAGTCCCCCTTATAGCAATCAGCCCCAGCATTTT. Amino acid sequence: CASSPGQGSPPYSNQPQHF.

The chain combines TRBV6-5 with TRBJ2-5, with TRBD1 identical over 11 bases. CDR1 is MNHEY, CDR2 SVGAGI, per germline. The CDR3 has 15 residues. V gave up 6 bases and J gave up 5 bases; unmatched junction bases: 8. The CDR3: CASSGGTGGRETQYF. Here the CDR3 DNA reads TGTGCCAGCAGCGGCGGGACAGGGGGTCGGGAGACCCAGTACTTC.

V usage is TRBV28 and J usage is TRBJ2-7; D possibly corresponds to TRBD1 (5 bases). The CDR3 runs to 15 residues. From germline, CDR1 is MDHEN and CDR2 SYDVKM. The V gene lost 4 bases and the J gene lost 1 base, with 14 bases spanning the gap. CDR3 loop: CASSSPRRQSYEQYF. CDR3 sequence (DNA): TGTGCCAGCAGTTCACCCCGGCGACAGTCCTACGAGCAGTACTTC.

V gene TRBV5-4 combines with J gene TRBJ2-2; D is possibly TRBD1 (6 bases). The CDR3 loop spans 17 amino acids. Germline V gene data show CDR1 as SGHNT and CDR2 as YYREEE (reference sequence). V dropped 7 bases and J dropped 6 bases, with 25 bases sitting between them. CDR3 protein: CASGDDTGPGKAGELFF. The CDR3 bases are TGTGCCAGCGGCGATGACACAGGGCCCGGTAAGGCCGGGGAGCTGTTTTTT.

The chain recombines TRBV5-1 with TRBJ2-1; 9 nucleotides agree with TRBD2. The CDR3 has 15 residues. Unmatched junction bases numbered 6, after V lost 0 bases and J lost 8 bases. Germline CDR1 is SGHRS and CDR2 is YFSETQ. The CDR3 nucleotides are TGCGCCAGCAGCTTGGGGGCTAGCGGGATCGATGAGCAGTTCTTC. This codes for CASSLGASGIDEQFF.

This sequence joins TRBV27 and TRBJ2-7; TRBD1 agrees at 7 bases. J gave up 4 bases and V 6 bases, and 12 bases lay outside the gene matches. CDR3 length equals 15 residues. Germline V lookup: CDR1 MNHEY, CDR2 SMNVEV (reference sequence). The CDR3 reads CASSRDSSFFYEQYV. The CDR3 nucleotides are TGTGCCAGCAGCCGGGACAGCTCGTTTTTTTACGAGCAGTACGTC.

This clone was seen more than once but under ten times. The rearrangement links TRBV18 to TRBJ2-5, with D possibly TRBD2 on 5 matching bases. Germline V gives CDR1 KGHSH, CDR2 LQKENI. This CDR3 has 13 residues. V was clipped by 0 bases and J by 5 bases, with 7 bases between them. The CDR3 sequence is CASSPPSVETQYF. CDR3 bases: TGTGCCAGCTCACCACCTAGCGTGGAGACCCAGTACTTC. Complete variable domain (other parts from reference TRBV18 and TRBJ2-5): NAGVMQNPRHLVRRRGQEARLRCSPMKGHSHVYWYRQLPEEGLKFMVYLQKENIIDESGMPKERFSAEFPKEGPSILRIQQVVRGDSAAYFCASSPPSVETQYFGPGTRLLVL.

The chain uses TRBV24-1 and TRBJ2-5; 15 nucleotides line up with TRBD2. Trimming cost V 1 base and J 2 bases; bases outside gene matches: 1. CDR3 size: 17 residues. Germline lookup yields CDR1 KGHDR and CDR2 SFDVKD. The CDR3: CATSDFGLAGGQETQYF. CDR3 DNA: TGTGCCACCAGTGATTTCGGACTAGCGGGAGGGCAAGAGACCCAGTACTTC.

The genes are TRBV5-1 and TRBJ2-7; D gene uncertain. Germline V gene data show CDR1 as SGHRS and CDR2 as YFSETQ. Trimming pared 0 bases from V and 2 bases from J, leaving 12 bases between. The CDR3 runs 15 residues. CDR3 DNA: TGCGCCAGCAGCTTGGCAATGGCCTCGACCTACGAGCAGTACTTC. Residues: CASSLAMASTYEQYF.

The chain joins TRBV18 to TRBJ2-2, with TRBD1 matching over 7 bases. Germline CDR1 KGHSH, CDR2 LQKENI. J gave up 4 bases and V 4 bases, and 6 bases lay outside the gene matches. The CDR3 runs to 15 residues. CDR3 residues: CASSRQGRGTGELFF. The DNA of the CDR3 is TGTGCCAGCTCACGACAGGGAAGGGGCACCGGGGAGCTGTTTTTT.

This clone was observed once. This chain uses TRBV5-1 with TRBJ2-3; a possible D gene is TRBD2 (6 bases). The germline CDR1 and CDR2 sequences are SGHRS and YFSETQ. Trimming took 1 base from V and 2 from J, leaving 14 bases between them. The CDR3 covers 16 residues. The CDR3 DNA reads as TGCGCCAGCAGCTTGAATGGCCGGGGGTCCACAGATACGCAGTATTTT. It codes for CASSLNGRGSTDTQYF.

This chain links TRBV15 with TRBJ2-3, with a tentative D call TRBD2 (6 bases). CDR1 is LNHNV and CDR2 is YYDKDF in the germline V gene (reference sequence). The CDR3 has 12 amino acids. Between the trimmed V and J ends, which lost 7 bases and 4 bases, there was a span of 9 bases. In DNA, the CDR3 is TGTGCCACCAAAGCGGGTTCAGATACGCAGTATTTT. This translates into CATKAGSDTQYF.

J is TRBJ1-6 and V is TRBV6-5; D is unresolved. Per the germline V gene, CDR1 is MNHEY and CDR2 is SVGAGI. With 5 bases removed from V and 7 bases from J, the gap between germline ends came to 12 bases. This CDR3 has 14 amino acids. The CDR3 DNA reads TGTGCCAGCAGTCTTCGACCGGGGAATTCACCCCTCCACTTT. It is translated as CASSLRPGNSPLHF.

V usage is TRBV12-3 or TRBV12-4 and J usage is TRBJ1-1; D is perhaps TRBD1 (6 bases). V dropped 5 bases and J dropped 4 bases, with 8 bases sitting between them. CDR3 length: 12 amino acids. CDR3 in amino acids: CASSMTGTEAFF. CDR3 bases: TGTGCCAGCAGTATGACAGGCACTGAAGCTTTCTTT.